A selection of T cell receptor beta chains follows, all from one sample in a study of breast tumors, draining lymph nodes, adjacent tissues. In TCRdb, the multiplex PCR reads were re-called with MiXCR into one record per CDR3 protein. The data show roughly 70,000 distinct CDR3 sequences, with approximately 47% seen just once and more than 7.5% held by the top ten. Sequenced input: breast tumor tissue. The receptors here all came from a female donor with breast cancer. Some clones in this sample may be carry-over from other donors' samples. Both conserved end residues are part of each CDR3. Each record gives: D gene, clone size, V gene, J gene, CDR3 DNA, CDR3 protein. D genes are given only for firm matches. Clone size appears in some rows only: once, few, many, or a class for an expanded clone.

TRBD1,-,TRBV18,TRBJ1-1,TGTGCCAGCTCCCGCGGACAGGGTATGAACACTGAAGCTTTCTTT,CASSRGQGMNTEAFF
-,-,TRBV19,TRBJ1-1,TGTGCCAGTAGTTGGGGGTTGGGGGGAGGGACTGAAGCTTTCTTT,CASSWGLGGGTEAFF
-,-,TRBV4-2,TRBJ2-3,TGTGCCAGCAGCCAAGATACGTTGGGGTTGGGAGGCACAGATACGCAGTATTTT,CASSQDTLGLGGTDTQYF
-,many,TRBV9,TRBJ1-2,TGTGCCAGCAGCGTAGACGGGACCGACAACTATGGCTACACCTTC,CASSVDGTDNYGYTF
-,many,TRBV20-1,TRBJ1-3,TGCAGTGCTACCCAGGAGCACTCTGGAAACACCATATATTTT,CSATQEHSGNTIYF
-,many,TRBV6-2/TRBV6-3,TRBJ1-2,TGTGCCAGCGGACAGAGTTTTTACTATGGCTACACCTTC,CASGQSFYYGYTF
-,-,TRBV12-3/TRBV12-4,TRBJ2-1,TGTGCCAGCAGGTCGGGTCAAGGCGGGGCCTACAATGAGCAGTTCTTC,CASRSGQGGAYNEQFF
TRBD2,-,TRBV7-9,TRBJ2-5,TGTGCCAGCAGCCCCGGACTAGCGGGGGGGGAGACCCAGTACTTC,CASSPGLAGGETQYF
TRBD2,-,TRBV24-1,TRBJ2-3,TGTGCCACCAGTGACATTAGGACTAGCGGGATCACAGATAGGCAGTATTTT,CATSDIRTSGITDRQYF
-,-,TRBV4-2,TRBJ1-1,TGTGCCAGCAGCCAAGAACCATTCTGGGGGACTGAAGCTTTCTTT,CASSQEPFWGTEAFF
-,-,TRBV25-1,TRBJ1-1,TGTGCCAGCAGTGAATCCCGTCGCATGAACACTGAAGCTTTCTTT,CASSESRRMNTEAFF
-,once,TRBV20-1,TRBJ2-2,TGCAGTGCTAGAGACCTACAGAACACCGGGGAGCTGTTTTTT,CSARDLQNTGELFF
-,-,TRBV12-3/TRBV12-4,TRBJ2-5,TGTGCCAGCAGTTACCAGGGGAAAGAGACCCAGTACTTC,CASSYQGKETQYF
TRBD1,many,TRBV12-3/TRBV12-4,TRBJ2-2,TGTGCCAGCAGTTTCCCGACAGGGTGGAACACCGGGGAGCTGTTTTTT,CASSFPTGWNTGELFF
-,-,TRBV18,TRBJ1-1,TGTGCCAGCTCACCGAGTAGGGGGGACACTGAAGCTTTCTTT,CASSPSRGDTEAFF
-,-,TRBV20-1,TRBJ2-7,TGCAGTGCTAGAGAGGTAGAGAACTACGAGCAGTACTTC,CSAREVENYEQYF
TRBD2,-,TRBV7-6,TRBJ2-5,TGTGCCGGCAGCTTAGGACTAGCGGGAGGGGGGCAAGAGACCCGGTACTTC,CAGSLGLAGGGQETRYF
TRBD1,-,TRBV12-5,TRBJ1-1,TGTGCTAGTGGTTTAACCACAGGGGGCACTGAAGCTTTCTTT,CASGLTTGGTEAFF
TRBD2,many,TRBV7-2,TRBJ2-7,TGTGCCAGCGGACCGGGGGGGGCCTACGAGCAGTACTTC,CASGPGGAYEQYF
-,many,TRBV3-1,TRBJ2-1,TGTGCCAGCAGCCCTGTGGGAAGGACTATCCCTTACAATGAGCAGTTCTTC,CASSPVGRTIPYNEQFF
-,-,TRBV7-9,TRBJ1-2,TGTGCCAGCAGCGAAGGGGACTATGACCACACCTTC,CASSEGDYDHTF
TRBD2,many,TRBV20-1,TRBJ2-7,TGCAGTGCGGGGACTAGCGGGAGCTCCTACGAGCAGTACTTC,CSAGTSGSSYEQYF
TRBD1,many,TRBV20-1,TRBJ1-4,TGCAGTGGCATGCAGGGGGCGGGAGAAAAACTGTTTTTT,CSGMQGAGEKLFF
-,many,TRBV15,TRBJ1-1,TGTGCCACCAGCAGAGATCAGGGACAATCGATAAACACTGAAGCTTTCTTT,CATSRDQGQSINTEAFF
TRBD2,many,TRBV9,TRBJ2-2,TGTGCCAGCAGCGTAGATACTAGCGGGAGGACCGGGGAGCTGTTTTTT,CASSVDTSGRTGELFF
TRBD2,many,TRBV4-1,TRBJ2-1,TGCGCCAGCAGCCTGAGACTAGCACCCCACTCCGTCTACAATGAGCAGTTCTTC,CASSLRLAPHSVYNEQFF
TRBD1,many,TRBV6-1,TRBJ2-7,TGTGCCAGCAGTGAATATTACAGGGGTTTTTCCTACGAGCAGTACTTC,CASSEYYRGFSYEQYF
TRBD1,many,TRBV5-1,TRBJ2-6,TGCGCCAGCAGCATACAGGGGGCGCGGGGGGCCAACGTCCTGACTTTC,CASSIQGARGANVLTF
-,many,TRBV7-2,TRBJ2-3,TGTGCCAGCAGCTTAGAGGGCACAGATACGCAGTATTTT,CASSLEGTDTQYF
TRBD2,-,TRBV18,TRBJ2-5,TGTGCCAGCTCACCACAGGTAGCGGGGGGCCAGGAGACCCAGTACTTC,CASSPQVAGGQETQYF
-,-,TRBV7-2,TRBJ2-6,TGTGCCAGCAGCTTACTCCGGGACTACGTCCTGACTTTC,CASSLLRDYVLTF
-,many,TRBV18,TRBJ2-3,TGTGCCAGCTCACCACTGGGACACCGCCCGGGGGATACGCAGTATTTT,CASSPLGHRPGDTQYF
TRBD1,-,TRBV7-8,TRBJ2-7,TGTGCCAGCAGGTTGCGGGACAGGACGATCTACGAGCAGTACTTC,CASRLRDRTIYEQYF
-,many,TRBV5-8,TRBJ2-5,TGTGCCAGCAGCTTGGTTCAGTTACAAGAGACCCAGTACTTC,CASSLVQLQETQYF
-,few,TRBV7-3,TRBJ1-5,TGTGCCAGCACCCAAGGCACCAATCAGCCCCAGCATTTT,CASTQGTNQPQHF
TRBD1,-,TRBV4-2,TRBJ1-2,TGTGCCAGCAGCCAAGATCAGGACAGGGACGGGGGCTACACCTTC,CASSQDQDRDGGYTF
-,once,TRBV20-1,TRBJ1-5,TGCAGTGCTAAATGGATTGGGGATCAGCCCCAGCATTTT,CSAKWIGDQPQHF